The source of this T cell receptor (beta chain) is a study of T cell repertoires in cytomegalovirus infection (dated by TCRdb to the late 2010s). In the study overall: Recently identified HLA-C-restricted CMV epitopes, whose presentation resists viral immunomodulation, were targeted by peptide stimulations together with well-studied HLA-B-restricted epitopes. Donor HLA type was relevant to the analysis, because carriage of CMV infection together with the matching HLA type was indicated by public TCR beta signatures. What the research found in general, with its limitations: The ex vivo response was dominated by HLA-C-restricted CMV-specific TCR beta clonotypes, which also provided the single most frequent clonotype in two of eight donors. Carriers of CMV infection plus the relevant HLA type were discriminated by the cumulative frequency of public TCR beta family members in the study cohort and in an independent approximately 400-donor cohort.

Data came from an Illumina HiSeq 1500. TCRdb cleaned the public reads at Q25 with fastp, built clones with MiXCR and kept in-frame beta chains. Every CDR3 protein is listed once, alongside the most common genes and DNA of its rows. A total of around 100,000 distinct CDR3 sequences appear in this sample, under 55% of them only once. The ten top clones hold around 70% of the sample. Reading the germline V gene (reference sequence) gives CDR1 LNHDA and CDR2 SQIVND. Cut back by 7 bases and 1 base, the V and J ends lie 13 bases apart. The CDR3 has 14 amino acids, counting the end cysteine and phenylalanine. Only the CDR3 portion is preserved as DNA: 42 bases, with reading frame beginning at the first base. A note on this clonotype: What this receptor recognizes is not known. Nothing much larger sits one base from this clone, and base qualities are not available.

Sample treatment or condition, as interpreted from the label and publication: in vitro stimulation with specific CMV peptide epitopes to enrich CMV-specific T cells. Sequences were derived from CD8+ T cells from cultured PBMCs, sampled from culture after CMV antigen stimulation. The V gene is TRBV19 and the J gene is TRBJ1-1, with TRBD1 tentatively as D gene (5 bases match). This clonotype was obtained from a human donor in good health (CMV status not recorded). Some clones in this sample may be carry-over from other donors' samples. The CDR3 protein: CASIPGRENTEAFF. The sequenced DNA is TGTGCCAGTATACCGGGACGGGAGAACACTGAAGCTTTCTTT.